The rows below give T cell receptor beta chains drawn from one sample of a study of T-cell reconstitution after alpha-beta-depleted transplantation in children. Via MiXCR, TCRdb re-called the PCR reads, giving one row per CDR3 protein. This table has 200,000 to 250,000 distinct CDR3 sequences, around 9.9% appearing once. This sample comprised PBMCs, obtained before TCRalphabeta/CD19-depleted stem cell transplant. The receptors were gathered from a child in the first two years of life with acute myeloid leukemia, due to receive a stem cell transplant. Each CDR3 is given with its conserved first and last residue. Fields, in order: V gene, D gene, J gene, clone size, CDR3 length, CDR3 DNA, CDR3 protein. A D gene is named only where the DNA matches it firmly. Clone size is stated in some rows and not others, as once, few, many or a class when expanded.

TRBV20-1	TRBD2	TRBJ2-3	many	16	TGCAGTGCCGATAGCGGGAGGTCAGTGGGCACAGATACGCAGTATTTT	CSADSGRSVGTDTQYF
TRBV7-9	NA	TRBJ1-1	many	12	TGTGCCAGCAGCTCGCAGGTCACTGAAGCTTTCTTT	CASSSQVTEAFF
TRBV12-3/TRBV12-4	TRBD1	TRBJ2-3	many	15	TGTGCCAGCAGTCCCGTTGCCAGGGGGACGGATACGCAGTATTTT	CASSPVARGTDTQYF
TRBV20-1	NA	TRBJ2-3	many	11	TGCAGTGCTGGGTGGACAGATACGCAGTATTTT	CSAGWTDTQYF
TRBV2	NA	TRBJ1-5	NA	13	TGTGCCAGCAGAGGGGGGGAGACTCACCCCCAGCATTTT	CASRGGETHPQHF
TRBV7-2	NA	TRBJ2-7	NA	13	TGTGCCTGCAGCTCAGCGGCCTCCTACGAGCAGTACTTC	CACSSAASYEQYF
TRBV4-3	NA	TRBJ2-5	many	14	TGCGCCAGCAGCCAAGTTCCCTCGACAGAGACCCAGTACTTC	CASSQVPSTETQYF
TRBV7-2	NA	TRBJ1-2	many	15	TGTGCCAGCAGCTCCCAGAGGAAAGCCAACTATGGCTACACCTTC	CASSSQRKANYGYTF
TRBV4-2	TRBD1	TRBJ2-1	many	15	TGTGCCAGCAGCCCACGCGCGTCAGGGGGCAATGAGCAGTTCTTC	CASSPRASGGNEQFF
TRBV4-1	NA	TRBJ2-1	many	15	TGCGCCAGCAGCCAAACTAGTTTTTCCTACAATGAGCAGTTCTTC	CASSQTSFSYNEQFF
TRBV5-1	NA	TRBJ2-1	many	15	TGCGCCAGCAGCTTGGCCCAGCTCTCCTACAATGAGCAGTTCTTC	CASSLAQLSYNEQFF
TRBV6-5	TRBD1	TRBJ2-3	many	16	TGTGCCAGCAGATCGGGGCCAGGGGGCGTCACAGATACGCAGTATTTT	CASRSGPGGVTDTQYF
TRBV19	NA	TRBJ2-7	few	14	TGTGCCAGTAGCGACCCCCAAGCTTCCTACGAGCAGTACTTC	CASSDPQASYEQYF
TRBV10-3	TRBD2	TRBJ2-3	many	16	TGTGCCATCGGGAGACTAGCGGGAGTTTGGGCAGATACGCAGTATTTT	CAIGRLAGVWADTQYF
TRBV6-5	NA	TRBJ1-1	many	13	TGTGCCAGCAGATACGGGGTGAACACTGAAGCTTTCTTT	CASRYGVNTEAFF
TRBV20-1	NA	TRBJ2-3	many	18	TGCAGTGCTAGAGATCCTCGTTTGGGTGGGGCTAGCACAGATACGCAGTATTTT	CSARDPRLGGASTDTQYF
TRBV5-1	TRBD2	TRBJ2-3	many	15	TGCGCCAGCAGGGTTCTGGGACTAGATAAAGATACGCAGTATTTT	CASRVLGLDKDTQYF
TRBV2	TRBD2	TRBJ2-7	many	15	TGTGCCAGCAGCCCACTTAGCGGGAGCTCCTACGAGCAGTACTTC	CASSPLSGSSYEQYF
TRBV5-1	TRBD1	TRBJ2-1	many	15	TGCGCCAGCAGCCCAGGACAGGGTTTGGACAATGAGCAGTTCTTC	CASSPGQGLDNEQFF
TRBV14	NA	TRBJ2-2	NA	14	TGTGCCAGCAACGGACTGACCAACACCGGGGAGCTGTTTTTT	CASNGLTNTGELFF
TRBV12-3/TRBV12-4	NA	TRBJ1-1	many	11	TGTGCCAGCAGTTTAGAGGGAGGTGGCTTCTTT	CASSLEGGGFF
TRBV7-6	NA	TRBJ1-1	many	15	TGTGCCAGCAGCTTAGTTAGGGGTAAGAACACTGAAGCTTTCTTT	CASSLVRGKNTEAFF
TRBV7-6	NA	TRBJ1-1	many	12	TGTGCCAGCAGCGTTACTACAGGTGAAGCTTTCTTT	CASSVTTGEAFF
TRBV28	NA	TRBJ1-2	NA	13	TGTGCCAGCAGTTTGTCCACCGACAAGGGCTACACCTTC	CASSLSTDKGYTF
TRBV15	TRBD2	TRBJ2-1	few	15	TGTGCCACCAGCAGCGCGGGGGGGCCCCTGGATGAGCAGTTCTTC	CATSSAGGPLDEQFF
TRBV20-1	TRBD2	TRBJ2-7	few	14	TGCAGTGCTAGAGAAGAAGCGGGAGGATCCGAGCAGTACTTC	CSAREEAGGSEQYF
TRBV7-2	NA	TRBJ1-5	many	14	TGTGCCAGCAGCTTAGTTCCCAGGGCTCAGCCCCAGCATTTT	CASSLVPRAQPQHF
TRBV20-1	NA	TRBJ2-5	NA	17	TGCAGTGCTAGCTTAAAGCTATTCCGGGCCCCCGGGGAGACCCAGTACTTC	CSASLKLFRAPGETQYF
TRBV5-5	NA	TRBJ2-7	many	15	TGTGCCAGCAGCTTGGAGGGGTTGGCGGGTAACGAGCAGTACTTC	CASSLEGLAGNEQYF
TRBV7-2	NA	TRBJ2-3	many	15	TGTGCCAGCAGCTCGGACTACCTGAGCACAGATACGCAGTATTTT	CASSSDYLSTDTQYF
TRBV30	NA	TRBJ2-5	few	13	TGTGCCTGGAGTGTACACCCTGCGGAGACCCAGTACTTC	CAWSVHPAETQYF
TRBV29-1	TRBD1	TRBJ2-2	many	14	TGCAGCGTAAGACAGGGTTCGAACACCGGGGAGCTGTTTTTT	CSVRQGSNTGELFF
TRBV20-1	TRBD2	TRBJ2-2	many	15	TGCAGTGCAAGATTGGGACTAGCGAACACCGGGGAGCTGTTTTTT	CSARLGLANTGELFF
TRBV12-5	NA	TRBJ1-2	many	13	TGTGCTAGTCGCGGAACAGGGTACTATGGCTACACCTTC	CASRGTGYYGYTF
TRBV20-1	TRBD1	TRBJ1-5	many	13	TGCAGTGCTAGCGCGGGACAGGGCAAGCCCCAGCATTTT	CSASAGQGKPQHF
TRBV19	TRBD2	TRBJ2-1	many	15	TGTGCCAGTAGTATCCATCTAGCGGGCTACAATGAGCAGTTCTTC	CASSIHLAGYNEQFF
TRBV12-3/TRBV12-4	NA	TRBJ2-6	many	15	TGTGCCAGCTCGGGCACCAACTCTGGGGCCAACGTCCTGACTTTC	CASSGTNSGANVLTF
TRBV12-3/TRBV12-4	TRBD2	TRBJ2-1	many	19	TGTGCCAGCAGTTTGATGGGACTAGCGGCTCGAAGCTCCTACAATGAGCAGTTCTTC	CASSLMGLAARSSYNEQFF
TRBV2	NA	TRBJ1-1	many	13	TGTGCCAGCAGAGTAGGGAGGAACACTGAAGCTTTCTTT	CASRVGRNTEAFF
TRBV3-1	NA	TRBJ1-1	many	16	TGTGCCAGCAGCCAAGAATCCCCACGGAGGGGTACTGAAGCTTTCTTT	CASSQESPRRGTEAFF
TRBV14	NA	TRBJ2-1	NA	14	TGTGCCGGCAGCCGAGCGGCCTCCTACAATGAGCAGTTCTTC	CAGSRAASYNEQFF
TRBV28	TRBD2	TRBJ2-7	many	13	TGTGCCAGCAGCCGAGCGGGAGCCTACGAGCAGTACTTC	CASSRAGAYEQYF